A selection of T cell receptor beta chains follows, all from one sample in a study of T cell repertoires in cytomegalovirus infection. TCRdb called the reads again in MiXCR, with one record for every CDR3 protein. This table has 100,000 to 150,000 distinct CDR3 sequences, more than 25% appearing once. No cognate antigen is known for these TCRs. This specimen consisted of CD8+ T cells from cultured PBMCs, obtained from culture after CMV antigen stimulation. These receptors came from a human donor in good health (CMV status not recorded). Some clones in this sample may be carry-over from other donors' samples. CDR3s include the opening cysteine and the closing phenylalanine or tryptophan. The D gene is left open where the match is weak. Only part of the rows carry a size: once, few, many, or a class if the clone is expanded.

V	size	D	J	CDR3	DNA
TRBV6-6	few	.	TRBJ2-5	CASHTGQNGETQYF	TGTGCCAGCCACACCGGACAGAACGGGGAGACCCAGTACTTC
TRBV2	.	TRBD1	TRBJ1-4	CASSGEDRASELFF	TGTGCCAGCAGTGGAGAGGACAGGGCGTCGGAACTGTTTTTT
TRBV28	many	.	TRBJ1-3	CASSRTAVGNTIYF	TGTGCCAGCAGTCGGACAGCAGTTGGAAACACCATATATTTT
TRBV7-9	many	.	TRBJ1-1	CASSSTYGTEAFF	TGTGCCAGCAGCTCCACGTACGGCACTGAAGCTTTCTTT
TRBV2	few	.	TRBJ1-2	CASSFSQPGDGYTF	TGTGCCAGCAGTTTCTCCCAACCCGGTGATGGCTACACCTTC
TRBV4-2	.	.	TRBJ2-1	CASSQEGGLYFNEQFF	TGTGCCAGCAGCCAGGAGGGTGGCCTCTATTTCAATGAGCAGTTCTTC
TRBV4-3	many	TRBD2	TRBJ2-7	CASSQRTSGIIRSSYEQYF	TGCGCCAGCAGCCAACGGACTAGCGGAATAATTAGGAGCTCCTACGAGCAGTACTTC
TRBV6-1	.	.	TRBJ2-2	CASRESLETGELFF	TGTGCCAGCAGAGAGTCCCTCGAGACCGGGGAGCTGTTTTTT
TRBV29-1	.	.	TRBJ2-7	CSVTGGDYEQYF	TGCAGCGTTACAGGGGGGGATTACGAGCAGTACTTC
TRBV7-8	many	TRBD2	TRBJ2-1	CASSLDLWGGRNEQFF	TGTGCCAGCAGCTTGGATCTCTGGGGGGGTAGGAATGAGCAGTTCTTC
TRBV6-2/TRBV6-3	.	TRBD2	TRBJ2-1	CASSYSKSGGDNEQFF	TGTGCCAGCAGTTACTCAAAGAGCGGGGGGGACAATGAGCAGTTCTTC
TRBV7-8	many	.	TRBJ2-7	CASSIISRDSYEQYF	TGTGCCAGCAGCATAATCAGCAGGGACTCCTACGAGCAGTACTTC
TRBV7-2	.	.	TRBJ2-7	CASSSRGIEQYF	TGTGCCAGCAGCAGCCGGGGGATCGAGCAGTACTTC